These 2 T cell receptor beta chains originate from one sample sequenced in a study of T cell responses to AZD1222 COVID-19 vaccine. The protocol was immunoSEQ multiplex PCR, while the TCRdb copy is restricted to in-frame clones and leaves out a portion. The sample comprises more than 110,000 clones, roughly 92% of which are singletons, and around 3.6% rests with the top ten. This specimen was peripheral blood, taken on day 0 of AZD1222 vaccination. These receptors were collected from an adult in good health.

The chain is built from TRBV6-5 and TRBJ1-2; TRBD1 matches at 7 bases. The CDR3 runs 13 residues. Per the germline V gene, CDR1 is MNHEY and CDR2 is SVGAGI. V was pared by 4 bases and J by 7 bases, with 6 bases of the junction left unmatched. This CDR3 is CASSSGTVGGYTF. DNA of the CDR3: TGTGCCAGCAGTTCGGGGACAGTAGGTGGCTACACCTTC.

This clone was counted once. The V and J genes are TRBV18 and TRBJ2-3, with D possibly being TRBD1 or TRBD2 (5 bases each). With 6 bases removed from V and 2 bases from J, the gap between germline ends came to 15 bases. Germline CDR1 KGHSH, CDR2 LQKENI. The CDR3 is 15 amino acids. In DNA, the CDR3 is TGTGCCAGCTCCGCCTCGAGGGGTTTCACAGATACGCAGTATTTT. Residues: CASSASRGFTDTQYF.